The T cell receptor (beta chain) described here comes from a study of cytomegalovirus exposure and HLA in healthy donors. This clone has a single count. Its target is not known. Use of 60 Vbeta and 13 Jbeta primers characterized the PCR. Sequenced by immunoSEQ multiplex PCR; TCRdb stores in-frame clones only, minus some. The data show 80,000 or so clones, 70% to 85% seen once. Study-wide points: The authors confirmed in vitro that a few CMV-associated chains were specific for CMV antigens. Most TCRs appeared rarely, but some public TCRs recurred in many donors.

The CDR3 is 15 residues long. V was trimmed by 5 bases and J by 4 bases, leaving 17 bases between them. Germline CDR1 reads MNHEY; CDR2 reads SVGAGI. This chain uses TRBV6-5 with TRBJ1-1, with a possible D match to TRBD1 (5 bases). The clonotype comes from a man aged 30-40 years in good health and CMV-seropositive. What was sequenced was PBMCs. Here the CDR3 reads CASSRSTGIPTEAFF. The CDR3 DNA reads TGTGCCAGCAGTCGTTCAACAGGAATACCCACTGAAGCTTTCTTT.